This entry lists 21 T cell receptor beta chains sequenced from one sample in a study of blood T cell repertoires in COVID-19. The assay was immunoSEQ multiplex PCR, and TCRdb's table has in-frame clones only and misses some. The sample yields fewer than 80,000 clones, roughly 90% seen once. Sequencing used peripheral blood. The source of these receptors is a human donor in a cohort sampled during active COVID-19.

A few counts support this clone. V is TRBV9 and J is TRBJ2-7; 7 bases fit TRBD1. The CDR3 runs 16 residues. The V gene end was trimmed by 3 bases and the J gene end by 3 bases; junction bases not matched to a gene: 12. Germline V gives CDR1 SGDLS, CDR2 YYNGEE. The CDR3 coding sequence is TGTGCCAGCAGCGGAGGGGGCCCGGGCTCGTACTACGAGCAGTACTTC. This translates into CASSGGGPGSYYEQYF.

The rearrangement uses TRBV5-4 and TRBJ2-5; the D gene is possibly TRBD1 (6 bases). Germline lookup yields CDR1 SGHNT and CDR2 YYREEE (reference sequence). The CDR3 spans 14 residues. Trimming shortened V by 5 bases and J by 0 bases, and 11 bases separated the two germline ends. This CDR3 reads CASRAGTNQETQYF. The CDR3 DNA reads TGTGCCAGCAGGGCCGGGACAAACCAAGAGACCCAGTACTTC.

The chain joins TRBV20-1 to TRBJ1-2, with unresolved D. The CDR3 has 10 residues. With 3 bases removed from V and 4 bases from J, the gap between germline ends came to 3 bases. CDR1 and CDR2 (germline): DFQATT, SNEGSKA (reference sequence). CDR3 in amino acids: CSARSYGYTF. CDR3 nucleotide sequence: TGCAGTGCTAGGAGCTATGGCTACACCTTC.

This chain joins TRBV19 and TRBJ2-5; 9 bases fit TRBD1. CDR1 LNHDA and CDR2 SQIVND come from the germline V gene (reference sequence). The CDR3 is 13 residues long. V trimming: 7 bases; J trimming: 5 bases; junction bases outside the gene matches: 5. Written as DNA, the CDR3 is TGTGCCAGTACCAAGACAGGGGGGGAGACCCAGTACTTC. Residues: CASTKTGGETQYF.

This chain joins TRBV27 and TRBJ1-2; a possible D gene is TRBD1 (6 bases). The CDR3 is made up of 12 amino acids. V dropped 5 bases and J dropped 7 bases, with 11 bases sitting between them. Germline V gives CDR1 MNHEY, CDR2 SMNVEV (reference sequence). In DNA form, the CDR3 reads TGTGCCAGCAGTACAGGGTCGGCTGGCTACACCTTC. This encodes CASSTGSAGYTF.

The chain combines TRBV18 with TRBJ2-6, with 7 bases lining up with TRBD1. The CDR3 contains 17 residues. V gave up 1 base and J gave up 1 base; unmatched junction bases: 4. Germline assignment: CDR1 KGHSH and CDR2 LQKENI. The CDR3 sequence is CASSPQGRGSGANVLTF. In DNA, the CDR3 is TGTGCCAGCTCACCACAGGGCAGGGGGTCTGGGGCCAACGTCCTGACTTTC.

The chain combines TRBV9 with TRBJ2-1; TRBD1 might be the D (5 bases). CDR1 and CDR2 from the germline V gene are SGDLS and YYNGEE. V lost 1 base to trimming and J lost 8 bases, with 13 bases between them. The CDR3 has 14 amino acids. The CDR3 nucleotides are TGTGCCAGCAGCGTATTGGTAGGGGTGGATGAGCAGTTCTTC. Its translation: CASSVLVGVDEQFF.

J is TRBJ2-7 and V is TRBV5-1; weak D call: TRBD2 (5 bases). This CDR3 has 15 amino acids. Germline V gives CDR1 SGHRS, CDR2 YFSETQ. V shed 4 bases and J shed 3 bases, with 17 bases lying between them. In nucleotides, the CDR3 is TGCGCCAGCAGCCTGCCGAGGACTGGAGACTACGAGCAGTACTTC. Its protein is CASSLPRTGDYEQYF.

The chain is built from TRBV4-1 and TRBJ1-2, with D tentatively TRBD1 (5 bases). Germline values: CDR1 MGHRA, CDR2 YSYEKL. The CDR3 is 17 residues long. V was cut by 4 bases and J by 0 bases, with 18 bases left in between. CDR3 coding DNA: TGCGCCAGCAGCCCCCTGGGCCTGACAGCTTCTAACTATGGCTACACCTTC. Amino acids: CASSPLGLTASNYGYTF.

The chain is built from TRBV6-4 and TRBJ1-2, with D possibly matching TRBD1 (6 bases). This CDR3 region has 15 residues. V lost 5 bases, J lost 8 bases, and 21 bases lay in between. CDR1 and CDR2 from the germline V gene are MRHNA and SNTAGT. The CDR3 sequence: CASSSTGSANGGYTF. In DNA, the CDR3 is TGTGCCAGCAGTTCCACAGGGTCCGCGAATGGGGGCTACACCTTC.

The chain combines TRBV18 with TRBJ2-1, with TRBD2 matching 14 bases. Germline CDR1 and CDR2: KGHSH and LQKENI. Trimming at V came to 3 bases and at J to 5 bases, leaving 15 bases not matched to a gene. The CDR3 sequence is 20 residues long. The CDR3 DNA reads TGTGCCAGCTCACCCTCAATAATGGGACTAGCGGGGGCACTTAACAATGAGCAGTTCTTC. This encodes CASSPSIMGLAGALNNEQFF.

The J gene is TRBJ1-4, the V gene TRBV4-3; D not resolved. This CDR3 region has 15 residues. Trimming shortened V by 0 bases and J by 3 bases, and 8 bases separated the two germline ends. Germline-derived CDR1 and CDR2 are LGHNA and YSLEER. DNA of the CDR3: TGCGCCAGCAGCCAAGAGCTGGGAGCTAATGAAAAACTGTTTTTT. Translated, it gives CASSQELGANEKLFF.

This chain joins TRBV6-5 and TRBJ2-3, with TRBD1 identical over 7 bases. The CDR3 totals 13 residues. The V gene end was trimmed by 6 bases and the J gene end by 3 bases; junction bases not matched to a gene: 3. Germline V gene sequence: CDR1 MNHEY, CDR2 SVGAGI. This CDR3 reads CASSLQGTDTQYF. CDR3 nucleotide sequence: TGTGCCAGCAGCTTACAGGGGACAGATACGCAGTATTTT.

V is TRBV10-3 and J is TRBJ1-6; a possible D gene is TRBD1 (5 bases). The V end was cut by 6 bases, the J end by 0 bases, with 15 bases between. The CDR3 covers 17 residues. CDR1 is ENHRY, CDR2 SYGVKD, per germline. The CDR3 loop reads CAISPEGTSSYNSPLHF. Written as DNA, the CDR3 is TGTGCCATCAGCCCGGAGGGGACGAGCTCCTATAATTCACCCCTCCACTTT.

The chain joins TRBV15 to TRBJ2-3; 10 bases fit TRBD2. Germline values: CDR1 LNHNV, CDR2 YYDKDF (reference sequence). The CDR3 has 17 amino acids. With V trimmed by 2 bases and J by 1 base, 6 bases remained unmatched. The CDR3 sequence: CATSRPQRGGGTDTQYF. The CDR3 nucleotides are TGTGCCACCAGCAGACCGCAGCGGGGGGGCGGCACAGATACGCAGTATTTT.

The rearrangement links TRBV3-1 (or the pseudogene TRBV3-2) to TRBJ1-5; D call uncertain. Germline assignment: CDR1 LGHDT and CDR2 YNNKEL (reference sequence). V was pared by 2 bases and J by 3 bases, with 5 bases between. The CDR3 has 13 residues. In DNA, the CDR3 is TGTGCCAGCAGCCAATCGTACAATCAGCCCCAGCATTTT. Translating it yields CASSQSYNQPQHF.

This clone is a singleton in its sample. J is TRBJ2-1 and V is TRBV2; D gene uncertain. V lost 6 bases and J 8 bases, leaving 14 bases between the germline ends. Germline lookup yields CDR1 SNHLY and CDR2 FYNNEI. This CDR3 has 13 residues. CDR3 DNA: TGTGCCAGCAGCGAACGGGTCCTGGATGAGCAGTTCTTC. Encoded protein: CASSERVLDEQFF.

This chain connects TRBV27 to TRBJ2-7, with D possibly being TRBD1 (6 bases). The CDR3 loop spans 15 amino acids. Germline loops: CDR1 MNHEY, CDR2 SMNVEV (reference sequence). The V gene lost 5 bases and the J gene lost 3 bases, with 17 bases spanning the gap. This chain's CDR3 is CASSPQGQGSYEQYF. In DNA, the CDR3 is TGTGCCAGCAGTCCTCAGGGTCAGGGGAGCTACGAGCAGTACTTC.

The chain uses TRBV27 and TRBJ2-2; perhaps TRBD1 as D (7 bases). Germline CDR1 MNHEY, CDR2 SMNVEV (reference sequence). The CDR3 has 16 amino acids. Trimming took 7 bases from V and 2 from J, leaving 17 bases between them. CDR3 residues: CASTGQGGPNTGELFF. CDR3 nucleotide sequence: TGTGCCAGCACGGGGCAGGGGGGACCAAACACCGGGGAGCTGTTTTTT.

The chain links TRBV5-6 to TRBJ1-2, with D maybe TRBD1 (6 bases). The length of the CDR3 is 14 residues. V was trimmed by 1 base and J by 5 bases, leaving 12 bases between them. Germline V gene sequence: CDR1 SGHDT, CDR2 YYEEEE. CDR3 nucleotides: TGTGCCAGCAGCTTGTCTGGGAGGGGGTATGGCTACACCTTC. The encoded protein is CASSLSGRGYGYTF. Based on the CDR3 plus reference TRBV5-6 and TRBJ1-2, the full variable domain is DAGVTQSPTHLIKTRGQQVTLRCSPKSGHDTVSWYQQALGQGPQFIFQYYEEEERQRGNFPDRFSGHQFPNYSSELNVNALLLGDSALYLCASSLSGRGYGYTFGSGTRLTVV.

V and J are TRBV19 and TRBJ1-6; 10 bases are shared with TRBD1. Germline V CDR1 and CDR2: LNHDA, SQIVND (reference sequence). The CDR3 runs 16 residues. The junction had 6 bases not matched to a gene; V was cut back by 3 bases and J by 7 bases. The CDR3 region has the DNA TGTGCCAGTAGTATTGACAGGGGGCTATGGAATTCACCCCTCCACTTT. Translated: CASSIDRGLWNSPLHF.